This T cell receptor (beta chain) is drawn from a study of identical twins. Broader study findings: Alpha sequences that were out-of-frame and twin-shared showed an excess of low generation probability. Within beta out-of-frame sequences, the excess sharing observed between twins was weaker.

One entry per CDR3 protein, called by TCRdb with MiXCR from the 5' RACE reads. The sample yields 120,000 to 150,000 distinct CDR3 sequences, around 3.5% seen once. This clonotype was seen many times. Antigen: not known. The ends lost 4 bases at V and 2 bases at J; junction bases unmatched: 7. Germline V CDR1 and CDR2: LGHNA, YNFKEQ. This CDR3 spans 16 amino acids. The TCR was taken from a man between 18 and 29 years old in good health. The chain is built from TRBV4-2 and TRBJ2-5, with 10 bases fitting TRBD2. The specimen was memory T cells sorted from blood. CDR3 amino acids: CASSLALTSGQETQYF. CDR3 sequence (DNA): TGTGCCAGCAGCCTAGCCCTGACTAGCGGGCAAGAGACCCAGTACTTC.